Each of the 32 T cell receptor beta chains below was sequenced from the same sample in a study of identical twins. TCRdb reanalysed the 5' RACE reads using MiXCR and keeps one entry per CDR3 protein. The sample consists of about 570,000 distinct CDR3 sequences, over 8.5% of them appearing once. These data are also associated with another study on yellow fever vaccine responses in identical twins.

The sequenced sample consisted of PBMCs. These receptors all come from a woman between 18 and 29 years old in good health.

This clonotype was counted between two and nine times. This rearrangement joins TRBV2 to TRBJ2-1, with no clear D. Germline V gene sequence: CDR1 SNHLY, CDR2 FYNNEI. The CDR3 has 14 residues. The V end lost 8 bases, the J end lost 4 bases, and 15 bases lay between the germline ends. The CDR3 nucleotides are TGTGCCAGCGGCCTAGGACCCGAGTACAATGAGCAGTTCTTC. Protein product: CASGLGPEYNEQFF.

The chain couples TRBV6-5 to TRBJ2-1; D is unresolved. V lost 2 bases and J 6 bases, leaving 14 bases between the germline ends. Germline V CDR1 and CDR2: MNHEY, SVGAGI. CDR3 size: 15 residues. The CDR3 sequence is CASSYRQDPFNEQFF. The DNA for the CDR3 is TGTGCCAGCAGTTACCGGCAGGATCCTTTCAATGAGCAGTTCTTC.

The gene calls are TRBV6-2 or TRBV6-3 and TRBJ1-1, with D possibly TRBD1 on 5 matching bases. This CDR3 has 14 residues. Germline CDR1 reads MNHEY; CDR2 reads SVGEGT. The V end was cut by 4 bases, the J end by 7 bases, with 16 bases between. The CDR3 protein is CASSLVGGMIEAFF. CDR3 nucleotide sequence: TGTGCCAGCAGTTTAGTCGGGGGTATGATTGAAGCTTTCTTT.

The chain is built from TRBV7-2 and TRBJ2-3, with unresolved D. The ends were cut back, 6 bases at V and 7 bases at J, with 8 bases in the middle. CDR1 and CDR2 from the germline V gene are SGHTA and FQGNSA. This CDR3 contains 11 residues. CDR3 in amino acids: CASRQIYTQYF. DNA of the CDR3: TGTGCCAGCAGGCAAATCTATACGCAGTATTTT.

The chain joins TRBV11-2 to TRBJ1-5; 8 bases are a match to TRBD1. The CDR3 covers 13 residues. In germline, CDR1 is SGHAT, CDR2 FQNNGV. J gave up 4 bases and V 4 bases, and 0 bases lay outside the gene matches. CDR3: CASSWTGNQPQHF. Written as DNA, the CDR3 is TGTGCCAGCAGCTGGACAGGGAATCAGCCCCAGCATTTT.

V is TRBV28 and J is TRBJ2-3; 10 nucleotides agree with TRBD1. The CDR3 runs 18 residues. Germline CDR1 is MDHEN and CDR2 is SYDVKM. V gave up 6 bases and J gave up 2 bases; unmatched junction bases: 14. CDR3 loop: CASRGDRGPPGPTDTQYF. In nucleotides, the CDR3 is TGTGCCAGCAGGGGGGACAGGGGTCCCCCGGGACCCACAGATACGCAGTATTTT. The full variable domain, in which reference TRBV28 and TRBJ2-3 provide the parts outside the CDR3, is DVKVTQSSRYLVKRTGEKVFLECVQDMDHENMFWYRQDPGLGLRLIYFSYDVKMKEKGDIPEGYSVSREKKERFSLILESASTNQTSMYLCASRGDRGPPGPTDTQYFGPGTRLTVL.

This clonotype came up a few times. V gene TRBV28 combines with J gene TRBJ2-7; 7 bases are shared with TRBD1. Germline V gene sequence: CDR1 MDHEN, CDR2 SYDVKM. The V gene end was trimmed by 5 bases and the J gene end by 3 bases; junction bases not matched to a gene: 10. The CDR3 is 15 residues long. The CDR3 nucleotides read TGTGCCAGCAGTCTCCCCCGGGACAGTGTCTACGAGCAGTACTTC. This sequence encodes CASSLPRDSVYEQYF.

This clonotype was recorded a few times. V usage is TRBV20-1 and J usage is TRBJ2-5, with 12 bases that match TRBD2. Per germline, CDR1 DFQATT and CDR2 SNEGSKA (reference sequence). There are 20 residues in the CDR3. V gave up 3 bases and J gave up 1 base; unmatched junction bases: 18. Here the CDR3 DNA reads TGCAGTGCTAGGACCCCCGGGACAGCTGGACTAGCGGGGATCCAAGAGACCCAGTACTTC. It translates to CSARTPGTAGLAGIQETQYF.

The chain uses TRBV10-3 and TRBJ2-7; D could derive from TRBD1 or TRBD2 (6 bases each). Germline CDR1 is ENHRY and CDR2 is SYGVKD. The V end lost 0 bases, the J end lost 5 bases, and 11 bases lay between the germline ends. The CDR3 runs 14 residues. The CDR3 spells CAISESGGRHEQYF. The CDR3 bases are TGTGCCATCAGTGAGTCTGGGGGGCGGCACGAGCAGTACTTC.

This clonotype has at least ten counts. The chain combines TRBV7-8 with TRBJ2-2; D gene uncertain. Trimming shortened V by 1 base and J by 7 bases, and 7 bases separated the two germline ends. The CDR3 is made up of 13 amino acids. Germline CDR1 and CDR2: SGHVS and FQNEAQ. The CDR3 DNA reads TGTGCCAGCAGCTTAGTGACAATCGGGGAGCTGTTTTTT. This encodes CASSLVTIGELFF.

The chain employs TRBV5-1 and TRBJ2-4, with a weak D call TRBD1 (6 bases). V was clipped by 3 bases and J by 7 bases, with 8 bases between them. The germline V gene encodes CDR1 SGHRS and CDR2 YFSETQ. CDR3 length: 12 amino acids. For the CDR3, the DNA is TGCGCCAGCAGCTCACAGGGTAACATTCAGTACTTC. Translating gives CASSSQGNIQYF.

This clonotype has a count of ten or more. This chain uses TRBV12-3 or TRBV12-4 with TRBJ2-1, with 7 nucleotides matching TRBD1. This CDR3 has 15 residues. Unmatched junction bases numbered 5, after V lost 5 bases and J lost 1 base. CDR3 sequence (DNA): TGTGCCAGCAGTACGACAGGGAAATCCTACAATGAGCAGTTCTTC. Its translation is CASSTTGKSYNEQFF.

This clonotype was detected once. This rearrangement joins TRBV6-1 to TRBJ2-7, with 15 nucleotides matching TRBD2. This CDR3 is 15 amino acids long. Germline assignment: CDR1 MNHNS and CDR2 SASEGT. Trimming at V came to 8 bases and at J to 5 bases, leaving 7 bases not matched to a gene. The CDR3 reads CASARWTSGGDEQYF. The CDR3 nucleotides are TGTGCCAGCGCGAGGTGGACTAGCGGGGGGGACGAGCAGTACTTC.

This clonotype was observed at least ten times. The chain carries TRBV4-1 and TRBJ1-6, with TRBD1 identical over 10 bases. Germline CDR1 and CDR2: MGHRA and YSYEKL. The CDR3 has 15 residues. V trimming: 4 bases; J trimming: 8 bases; junction bases outside the gene matches: 5. The DNA for the CDR3 is TGCGCCAGCAGCCTGGGGGACAGGGGTGATTCACCCCTCCACTTT. Encoded protein: CASSLGDRGDSPLHF.

This clonotype was observed a handful of times. This chain joins TRBV28 and TRBJ1-1; 9 bases map to TRBD1. The V gene's germline CDR1 is MDHEN and CDR2 SYDVKM. The ends lost 5 bases at V and 8 bases at J; junction bases unmatched: 12. This CDR3 has 15 amino acids. The chain's CDR3 is CASSPGTGLKVEAFF. In nucleotides, the CDR3 is TGTGCCAGCAGTCCTGGGACAGGGTTAAAGGTCGAAGCTTTCTTT.

The CDR3 DNA sequence: TGTGCCAGCAGTTACTCGGGACAATACAATGAGCAGTTCTTC. This sequence encodes CASSYSGQYNEQFF. The chain uses TRBV6-5 and TRBJ2-1; the D gene is possibly TRBD1 (6 bases). Germline V lookup: CDR1 MNHEY, CDR2 SVGAGI. The CDR3 loop spans 14 amino acids. Trimming left V 0 bases short and J 4 bases short, with 7 bases between.

Comments on this clonotype: The conserved final phenylalanine or tryptophan is absent from the CDR3, which likely points to a read error. The rearrangement joins TRBV29-1 to TRBJ2-7; D perhaps matches TRBD1 (6 bases). The CDR3 contains 12 residues. V lost 6 bases, J lost 1 base, and 10 bases lay in between. Per the germline V gene, CDR1 is SQVTM and CDR2 is ANQGSEA. The CDR3 loop is CSVNRDSYEQYL. Written as DNA, the CDR3 is TGCAGCGTGAACAGGGATTCCTACGAGCAGTACTTA.

This sequence joins TRBV5-1 and TRBJ2-5; 7 bases match TRBD2. Looked up from germline, CDR1 is SGHRS and CDR2 is YFSETQ. Trimming removed 2 bases from V and 5 bases from J; junction bases left unmatched: 15. This CDR3 region has 17 residues. CDR3 nucleotides: TGCGCCAGCAGCTTACGAACAGCCGTACTAGCGAGGGAGACCCAGTACTTC. This sequence encodes CASSLRTAVLARETQYF.

The chain carries TRBV19 and TRBJ2-5, with D hard to call. Looked up from germline, CDR1 is LNHDA and CDR2 is SQIVND (reference sequence). V was clipped by 3 bases and J by 0 bases, with 8 bases between them. The CDR3 is 14 residues long. CDR3 region: CASSIWLDQETQYF. For the CDR3, the DNA is TGTGCCAGTAGTATTTGGCTCGACCAAGAGACCCAGTACTTC.

The gene calls are TRBV29-1 and TRBJ1-2; D may be TRBD1 (6 bases). V lost 7 bases and J 4 bases, leaving 13 bases between the germline ends. The CDR3 is made up of 12 amino acids. CDR1 is SQVTM, CDR2 ANQGSEA, per germline. CDR3 loop: CSAPGQSYGYTF. DNA for the CDR3: TGCAGCGCCCCGGGACAATCCTATGGCTACACCTTC.

The J gene is TRBJ2-3, the V gene TRBV12-3 or TRBV12-4; possible D gene TRBD2, 7 bases. CDR3 length equals 13 residues. Deletions cut 11 bases from V and 4 bases from J, with 16 bases between. The CDR3 sequence is CALSSGGADTQYF. CDR3 coding DNA: TGTGCCCTCTCGTCGGGGGGCGCAGATACGCAGTATTTT.

The chain couples TRBV7-2 to TRBJ2-2; TRBD2 aligns across 7 bases. CDR1 is SGHTA, CDR2 FQGNSA, per germline. Unmatched junction bases numbered 3, after V lost 1 base and J lost 7 bases. The CDR3 is 14 amino acids. For the CDR3, the DNA is TGTGCCAGCAGCTTAGGACGGGAGGTCGGGGAGCTGTTTTTT. Translation: CASSLGREVGELFF.

This clonotype was seen many times. This chain connects TRBV5-1 to TRBJ2-2; 9 bases line up with TRBD1. V shed 3 bases and J 2 bases; nucleotides not matched to a gene: 5. In germline, CDR1 is SGHRS, CDR2 YFSETQ. This CDR3 is built from 16 residues. This CDR3 is CASSSPGQGNTGELFF. The CDR3 nucleotides are TGCGCCAGCAGCTCTCCGGGACAGGGAAACACCGGGGAGCTGTTTTTT. Combining the CDR3 with reference TRBV5-1 and TRBJ2-2 gives the whole variable domain KAGVTQTPRYLIKTRGQQVTLSCSPISGHRSVSWYQQTPGQGLQFLFEYFSETQRNKGNFPGRFSGRQFSNSRSEMNVSTLELGDSALYLCASSSPGQGNTGELFFGEGSRLTVL.

This clonotype has more than one count but fewer than ten. The genes are TRBV6-1 and TRBJ1-1; a possible D gene is TRBD1 (5 bases). CDR3 length: 13 amino acids. Trimming cost V 6 bases and J 4 bases, with 12 bases left between them. Per germline, CDR1 MNHNS and CDR2 SASEGT. The CDR3 loop reads CASRDGGGTEAFF. Written as DNA, the CDR3 is TGTGCCAGCAGAGATGGTGGGGGCACTGAAGCTTTCTTT.

This clonotype was recorded a few times. The chain uses TRBV4-2 and TRBJ2-2, with 11 nucleotides matching TRBD2. The germline gives CDR1 LGHNA, CDR2 YNFKEQ. This CDR3 contains 17 residues. V gave up 2 bases and J gave up 3 bases; unmatched junction bases: 5. The CDR3 is CASSQLAGGPHTGELFF. The CDR3, as DNA: TGTGCCAGCAGCCAATTAGCGGGAGGGCCCCACACCGGGGAGCTGTTTTTT.

The chain is built from TRBV12-3 or TRBV12-4 and TRBJ2-7, with unresolved D. V was pared by 8 bases and J by 4 bases, with 15 bases between. The CDR3 is made up of 13 amino acids. CDR3 in DNA: TGTGCCAGCGCGGCCCCAGGAGTGTACGAGCAGTACTTC. It specifies CASAAPGVYEQYF.

This clonotype was counted many times. The chain has TRBV10-3 and TRBJ2-2; D is possibly TRBD1 (5 bases). CDR3 length: 14 amino acids. Germline V gene sequence: CDR1 ENHRY, CDR2 SYGVKD. V was trimmed by 10 bases and J by 0 bases, leaving 12 bases between them. CDR3 in DNA: TGTGCCAGCAAGGACACTTCGAACACCGGGGAGCTGTTTTTT. Translation gives CASKDTSNTGELFF.

Ten or more counts support this clonotype. V and J are TRBV6-5 and TRBJ2-1; maybe TRBD2 (6 bases). CDR3 size: 13 residues. V gave up 0 bases and J gave up 14 bases, with 14 bases separating them. The germline gives CDR1 MNHEY, CDR2 SVGAGI. CDR3 nucleotides: TGTGCCAGCAGTTACTCGCGGGAAGGGACCAAGTTCTTC. Translated, it gives CASSYSREGTKFF.

The chain couples TRBV6-2 or TRBV6-3 to TRBJ2-7; 7 nucleotides line up with TRBD2. The CDR3 loop spans 14 amino acids. CDR1 and CDR2 from the germline V gene are MNHEY and SVGEGT. The ends lost 2 bases at V and 5 bases at J; junction bases unmatched: 6. CDR3 DNA: TGTGCCAGCAGTTACGGCGGGAGAAGGAACGAGCAGTACTTC. Translated, it gives CASSYGGRRNEQYF.

This clonotype came up many times. V is TRBV6-4 and J is TRBJ2-3; 10 bases match TRBD2. This CDR3 contains 15 residues. V shed 4 bases and J 3 bases; nucleotides not matched to a gene: 4. Germline assignment: CDR1 MRHNA and CDR2 SNTAGT. The CDR3 DNA follows: TGTGCCAGCAGTGTAGTAGCGGGAGGAACAGATACGCAGTATTTT. It encodes CASSVVAGGTDTQYF.

There are a few counts of this clonotype. The gene calls are TRBV5-1 and TRBJ2-7; tentatively, D is TRBD1 or TRBD2 (5 bases each). V shed 0 bases and J shed 3 bases, with 10 bases lying between them. Germline CDR1 reads SGHRS; CDR2 reads YFSETQ. CDR3 length: 14 amino acids. The DNA for the CDR3 is TGCGCCAGCAGCTTGGAGGGACCTGACTACGAGCAGTACTTC. Protein: CASSLEGPDYEQYF.

The chain carries TRBV6-1 and TRBJ2-1; D unresolved. From germline, CDR1 is MNHNS and CDR2 SASEGT. This CDR3 is built from 14 residues. The V gene lost 3 bases and the J gene lost 9 bases, with 15 bases spanning the gap. In nucleotides, the CDR3 is TGTGCCAGCAGTGACTACCAAGGCGTCTTTGAGCAGTTCTTC. Residues: CASSDYQGVFEQFF.